A single sample is the source of the 30 T cell receptor beta chains below, sequenced in a study of CD4 T cells in relation to SARS-CoV-2 and coronaviruses. Generated by immunoSEQ multiplex PCR, the TCRdb table keeps only in-frame clones and is missing some. This repertoire shows roughly 45,000 clones, over 70% found once; its top ten account for over 1.1%. No cognate antigen is known for these TCRs. Sample: naive CD4+ T cells from PBMCs, cultured in vitro. Subset reported: naive CD4+ T cells isolated by negative enrichment. All receptors derive from an adult with COVID-19.

This clone was seen a handful of times. V gene TRBV27 combines with J gene TRBJ2-7, with 11 positions matching TRBD2. There are 13 residues in the CDR3. Germline V gene sequence: CDR1 MNHEY, CDR2 SMNVEV (reference sequence). With 6 bases clipped from V and 6 bases from J, the junction kept 4 bases outside the gene matches. CDR3 protein: CASRSGLAGEQYF. The CDR3 region has the DNA TGTGCCAGCAGAAGCGGACTAGCGGGCGAGCAGTACTTC.

The rearrangement uses TRBV7-2 and TRBJ2-5; 11 bases map to TRBD1. J was trimmed by 5 bases and V by 5 bases; bases with no gene match: 4. Germline V gene data show CDR1 as SGHTA and CDR2 as FQGNSA. The CDR3 is 14 residues long. CDR3 amino acids: CASSTDRGHETQYF. In DNA, the CDR3 is TGTGCCAGCAGCACGGACAGGGGGCATGAGACCCAGTACTTC.

The table lists this clone with a few counts. The CDR3 spells CASADSGREVGELFF. The CDR3 bases are TGTGCCAGTGCCGATAGCGGGAGGGAAGTCGGGGAGCTGTTTTTT. The V and J genes are TRBV19 and TRBJ2-2, with 11 bases aligning to TRBD2. The germline V gene encodes CDR1 LNHDA and CDR2 SQIVND (reference sequence). The CDR3 has 15 amino acids. With 8 bases clipped from V and 7 bases from J, the junction kept 9 bases outside the gene matches.

The chain has TRBV6-5 and TRBJ1-2; 9 positions agree with TRBD1. The V and J ends lost 4 bases and 0 bases, in that order; junction bases with no gene match: 6. CDR1 and CDR2 (germline): MNHEY, SVGAGI. This CDR3 is built from 16 residues. The CDR3: CASSSPGQGANYGYTF. The CDR3 bases are TGTGCCAGCAGTTCTCCGGGACAGGGAGCTAACTATGGCTACACCTTC.

This clone showed up just once. This chain links TRBV9 with TRBJ1-4; D is unresolved. Deletions cut 4 bases from V and 5 bases from J, with 15 bases between. The CDR3 has 15 residues. Looked up from germline, CDR1 is SGDLS and CDR2 is YYNGEE. The CDR3 sequence: CASSSGGRINEKLFF. The CDR3 DNA follows: TGTGCCAGCAGCTCCGGTGGGCGGATCAATGAAAAACTGTTTTTT.

The chain uses TRBV28 and TRBJ2-2; TRBD2 might be the D (6 bases). There are 17 residues in the CDR3. In germline, CDR1 is MDHEN, CDR2 SYDVKM. V dropped 6 bases and J dropped 8 bases, with 25 bases sitting between them. CDR3 amino acids: CASSTTGGVKTGGELFF. The CDR3 DNA follows: TGTGCCAGCAGCACCACAGGAGGGGTGAAAACCGGTGGGGAGCTGTTTTTT.

V and J are TRBV3-1 (or the pseudogene TRBV3-2) and TRBJ1-6; TRBD1 aligns across 7 bases. This CDR3 is built from 15 residues. Germline CDR1 is LGHDT and CDR2 is YNNKEL (reference sequence). V lost 2 bases, J lost 7 bases, and 5 bases stayed unmatched. The CDR3 is CASSQLRTGNSPLHF. The CDR3 DNA sequence: TGTGCCAGCAGCCAACTCCGGACAGGCAATTCACCCCTCCACTTT.

V usage is TRBV13 and J usage is TRBJ2-7; possible D gene TRBD1, 5 bases. V was trimmed by 3 bases and J by 2 bases, leaving 11 bases between them. This CDR3 has 14 amino acids. Per germline, CDR1 PRHDT and CDR2 FYEKMQ (reference sequence). The chain's CDR3 is CASSFWGRPYEQYF. In DNA form, the CDR3 reads TGTGCCAGCAGCTTTTGGGGCAGACCCTACGAGCAGTACTTC.

V gene TRBV30 combines with J gene TRBJ2-3; tentatively, D is TRBD1 (5 bases). The CDR3 loop spans 14 amino acids. Germline V gives CDR1 GTSNPN, CDR2 SVGIG (reference sequence). Trimming took off 4 bases at V and 1 base at J, with 12 bases between the two ends. As DNA, the CDR3 is TGTGCCTGGAAAAGGGGTCTTCGCACAGATACGCAGTATTTT. It specifies CAWKRGLRTDTQYF.

The chain recombines TRBV30 with TRBJ2-3; TRBD1 is a possible D gene (6 bases). Trimming removed 7 bases at V and 6 bases at J, with 23 bases between. Germline values: CDR1 GTSNPN, CDR2 SVGIG (reference sequence). The CDR3 runs 15 residues. The CDR3 sequence: CAFQITGFRVDTQYF. The CDR3 DNA reads as TGTGCCTTCCAAATTACAGGGTTTAGAGTGGATACGCAGTATTTT.

This clone came up once. This sequence joins TRBV20-1 and TRBJ2-1; TRBD2 matches at 7 bases. The CDR3 runs 11 residues. J gave up 12 bases and V 8 bases, and 10 bases lay outside the gene matches. The germline gives CDR1 DFQATT, CDR2 SNEGSKA (reference sequence). Written as DNA, the CDR3 is TGCAGTATAGCGGGCCAGGTTGGGCAGTTCTTC. Translated, it gives CSIAGQVGQFF.

J is TRBJ1-5 and V is TRBV18; D unresolved. Germline V lookup: CDR1 KGHSH, CDR2 LQKENI. Trimming left V 2 bases short and J 5 bases short, with 7 bases between. CDR3 size: 13 residues. CDR3 region: CASSPGLHQPQHF. The DNA for the CDR3 is TGTGCCAGCTCACCAGGGCTTCATCAGCCCCAGCATTTT.

This chain joins TRBV6-2 or TRBV6-3 and TRBJ2-1, with 8 bases aligning to TRBD2. The CDR3 spans 15 residues. Germline CDR1 and CDR2: MNHEY and SVGEGT. The trim removed 6 bases at V and 2 bases at J, leaving 6 bases unmatched. The CDR3 DNA is TGTGCCAGCAGCCCTACTAGCGGTACCTACAATGAGCAGTTCTTC. It is translated as CASSPTSGTYNEQFF.

The chain couples TRBV2 to TRBJ2-7; TRBD1 agrees at 9 bases. This CDR3 comprises 15 residues. CDR1 is SNHLY and CDR2 is FYNNEI in the germline V gene. The ends lost 5 bases at V and 4 bases at J; junction bases unmatched: 9. DNA for the CDR3: TGTGCCAGCAGTCGGTGGCCGGGACAGGGATACGAGCAGTACTTC. Protein sequence: CASSRWPGQGYEQYF.

The chain combines TRBV24-1 with TRBJ2-5; 9 nucleotides align to TRBD2. V lost 7 bases, J lost 4 bases, and 3 bases stayed unmatched. CDR1 is KGHDR and CDR2 is SFDVKD in the germline V gene. The CDR3 runs 13 residues. The CDR3 is CATRAGGRETQYF. CDR3 DNA sequence: TGTGCCACCAGGGCGGGGGGGAGAGAGACCCAGTACTTC.

The V gene is TRBV18, the J gene TRBJ1-2; D may be TRBD1 (5 bases). Trimming took 6 bases from V and 6 from J, leaving 14 bases between them. The CDR3 length is 13 residues. The germline V gene has CDR1 KGHSH and CDR2 LQKENI. CDR3 in amino acids: CASSPDSVHGYTF. The CDR3 bases are TGTGCCAGCTCCCCTGACAGCGTACATGGCTACACCTTC.

J is TRBJ2-3 and V is TRBV29-1; 14 positions match TRBD2. The CDR3 consists of 15 residues. Germline CDR1 and CDR2: SQVTM and ANQGSEA. V shed 5 bases and J 4 bases; nucleotides not matched to a gene: 5. CDR3 in DNA: TGCAGCGTTACGGGACTAGCGGGAGCCCCAGATACGCAGTATTTT. It specifies CSVTGLAGAPDTQYF.

The chain recombines TRBV5-4 with TRBJ1-4; D unresolved. Per the germline V gene, CDR1 is SGHNT and CDR2 is YYREEE (reference sequence). Trimming removed 5 bases from V and 5 bases from J, with 13 bases in between. This CDR3 comprises 14 residues. CDR3 loop: CASRSTFGNEKLFF. The CDR3 DNA follows: TGTGCCAGCAGATCGACCTTTGGGAATGAAAAACTGTTTTTT. Based on the CDR3 plus reference TRBV5-4 and TRBJ1-4, the full variable domain is ETGVTQSPTHLIKTRGQQVTLRCSSQSGHNTVSWYQQALGQGPQFIFQYYREEENGRGNFPPRFSGLQFPNYSSELNVNALELDDSALYLCASRSTFGNEKLFFGSGTQLSVL.

The chain carries TRBV12-3 or TRBV12-4 and TRBJ1-1; unclear D gene. The length of the CDR3 is 13 residues. V lost 5 bases, J lost 2 bases, and 9 bases lay in between. The CDR3 DNA is TGTGCCAGCAGTCCTCGGGGTAACACTGAAGCTTTCTTT. This gives the protein CASSPRGNTEAFF.

The chain links TRBV6-2 or TRBV6-3 to TRBJ1-4; 9 bases are a match to TRBD1. The CDR3 extends over 17 amino acids. Per germline, CDR1 MNHEY and CDR2 SVGEGT. V trimming: 2 bases; J trimming: 13 bases; junction bases outside the gene matches: 17. The CDR3 DNA reads TGTGCCAGCAGTTACAATGGTCCGGGACAGGGTTTCGGTGGACTGTTTTTT. Its translation: CASSYNGPGQGFGGLFF.

The chain employs TRBV10-2 and TRBJ2-7; the match to TRBD1 covers 11 bases. V dropped 5 bases and J dropped 3; count of bases not matched to a gene: 3. Germline V gene lookup returns CDR1 WSHSY and CDR2 SAAADI. The CDR3 contains 14 residues. The chain's CDR3 is CASSLGTGGYEQYF. The CDR3 bases are TGCGCCAGCAGTCTCGGGACAGGGGGCTACGAGCAGTACTTC.

The V call is TRBV27, the J call TRBJ2-2; no definite D call. The CDR3 extends over 14 amino acids. Trimming shortened V by 5 bases and J by 2 bases, and 9 bases separated the two germline ends. Germline assignment: CDR1 MNHEY and CDR2 SMNVEV (reference sequence). CDR3 loop: CASSMLPNTGELFF. CDR3 bases: TGTGCCAGCAGTATGCTGCCTAACACCGGGGAGCTGTTTTTT.

The chain employs TRBV19 and TRBJ2-7, with D unresolved. The CDR3 is 14 amino acids. CDR1 and CDR2 from the germline V gene are LNHDA and SQIVND (reference sequence). Deletions cut 3 bases from V and 1 base from J, with 10 bases between. The CDR3 bases are TGTGCCAGTAGTATTATGGGCGCATCCTACGAGCAGTACTTC. It is translated as CASSIMGASYEQYF. The complete variable domain, with remaining parts taken from reference TRBV19 and TRBJ2-7, reads DGGITQSPKYLFRKEGQNVTLSCEQNLNHDAMYWYRQDPGQGLRLIYYSQIVNDFQKGDIAEGYSVSREKKESFPLTVTSAQKNPTAFYLCASSIMGASYEQYFGPGTRLTVT.

The chain links TRBV5-1 to TRBJ2-3; 10 bases are a match to TRBD2. The CDR3 is 17 residues long. Unmatched junction bases numbered 12, after V lost 4 bases and J lost 4 bases. Germline CDR1 is SGHRS and CDR2 is YFSETQ. CDR3 nucleotides: TGCGCCAGCAGCCCGCATAGGGCTAGCGGGAGTTCAGATACGCAGTATTTT. It translates to CASSPHRASGSSDTQYF.

V usage is TRBV4-3 and J usage is TRBJ2-6; D ambiguous. Germline CDR1 and CDR2: LGHNA and YSLEER. This CDR3 contains 15 residues. Trimming shortened V by 0 bases and J by 9 bases, and 12 bases separated the two germline ends. The CDR3 loop reads CASSQDQLGNNVLTF. CDR3 sequence (DNA): TGCGCCAGCAGCCAAGATCAGTTAGGGAACAACGTCCTGACTTTC.

The rearrangement links TRBV5-4 to TRBJ1-4, with TRBD1 matching 9 bases. The V gene's germline CDR1 is SGHNT and CDR2 YYREEE (reference sequence). This CDR3 is built from 17 residues. Trimming cost V 4 bases and J 3 bases; bases outside gene matches: 10. The CDR3 region has the DNA TGTGCCAGCAGCACGTCCCGGGACAGGGTGGCTAATGAAAAACTGTTTTTT. Translated: CASSTSRDRVANEKLFF. Full variable domain (remainder filled in from reference TRBV5-4 and TRBJ1-4): ETGVTQSPTHLIKTRGQQVTLRCSSQSGHNTVSWYQQALGQGPQFIFQYYREEENGRGNFPPRFSGLQFPNYSSELNVNALELDDSALYLCASSTSRDRVANEKLFFGSGTQLSVL.

This chain uses TRBV6-2 or TRBV6-3 with TRBJ1-5; 7 positions agree with TRBD1. Unmatched junction bases numbered 4, after V lost 5 bases and J lost 3 bases. Germline CDR1 MNHEY, CDR2 SVGEGT. The CDR3 loop spans 14 amino acids. This CDR3 is CASSMTGFNQPQHF. In nucleotides, the CDR3 is TGTGCCAGCAGTATGACAGGGTTCAATCAGCCCCAGCATTTT.

This chain uses TRBV6-2 or TRBV6-3 with TRBJ2-3, with D possibly being TRBD2 (6 bases). V was shortened by 4 bases and J by 1 base, with 15 bases between the two germline ends. From germline, CDR1 is MNHEY and CDR2 SVGEGT. CDR3 size: 16 residues. The CDR3 nucleotides read TGTGCCAGCAGTTGGCTGGCGGGAAGGGGCACAGATACGCAGTATTTT. It yields the protein CASSWLAGRGTDTQYF.

The chain recombines TRBV4-1 with TRBJ2-7, with 9 positions matching TRBD2. Germline loops: CDR1 MGHRA, CDR2 YSYEKL. The junction had 11 bases not matched to a gene; V was cut back by 2 bases and J by 3 bases. CDR3 size: 17 residues. CDR3 sequence reads: CASSQSRGGGGHYEQYF. CDR3 bases: TGCGCCAGCAGCCAATCGCGGGGGGGAGGCGGCCACTACGAGCAGTACTTC.

The genes are TRBV28 and TRBJ1-1, with D perhaps TRBD1 (6 bases). CDR1 MDHEN and CDR2 SYDVKM come from the germline V gene. The length of the CDR3 is 17 residues. Deletions cut 5 bases from V and 6 bases from J, with 25 bases between. CDR3 region: CASSAIGGTSQRAEAFF. The CDR3 DNA reads TGTGCCAGCAGTGCTATTGGGGGGACAAGCCAAAGGGCTGAAGCTTTCTTT.